This TCR beta chain was sequenced for a study of blood T cell repertoires in COVID-19. Method: immunoSEQ multiplex PCR; TCRdb's copy keeps in-frame clones and lacks some. The table shows about 170,000 clones, with about four fifths occurring only once. The CDR3 runs 13 residues. Germline assignment: CDR1 KGHSH and CDR2 LQKENI. V shed 2 bases and J shed 0 bases, with 4 bases lying between them. Seattle researchers signed up patients amid active infection and tracked them longitudinally. The sample comprised peripheral blood. V gene TRBV18 combines with J gene TRBJ1-1, with no clear D. This TCR came from a woman of 80 years or more with COVID-19, enrolled during active disease. Here the CDR3 DNA reads TGTGCCAGCTCACCAGGCCTGAACACTGAAGCTTTCTTT. It encodes CASSPGLNTEAFF.